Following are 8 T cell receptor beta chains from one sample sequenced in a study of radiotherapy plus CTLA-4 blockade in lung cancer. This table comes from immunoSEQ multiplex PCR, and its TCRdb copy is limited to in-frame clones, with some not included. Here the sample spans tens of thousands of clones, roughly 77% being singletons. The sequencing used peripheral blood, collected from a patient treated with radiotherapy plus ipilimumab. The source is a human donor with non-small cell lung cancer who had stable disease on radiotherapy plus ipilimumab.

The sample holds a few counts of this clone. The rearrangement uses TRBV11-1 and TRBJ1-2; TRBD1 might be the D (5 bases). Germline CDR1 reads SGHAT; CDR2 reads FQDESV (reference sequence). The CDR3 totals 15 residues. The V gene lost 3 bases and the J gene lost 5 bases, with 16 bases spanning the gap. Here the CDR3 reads CASSFADSLRYGYTF. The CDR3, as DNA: TGTGCCAGCAGCTTCGCCGACAGCCTTCGGTATGGCTACACCTTC.

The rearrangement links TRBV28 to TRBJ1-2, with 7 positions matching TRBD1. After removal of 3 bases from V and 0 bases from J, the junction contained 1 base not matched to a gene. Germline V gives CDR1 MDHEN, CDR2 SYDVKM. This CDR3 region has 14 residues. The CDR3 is CASSFGTANYGYTF. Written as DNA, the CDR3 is TGTGCCAGCAGTTTTGGGACAGCTAACTATGGCTACACCTTC.

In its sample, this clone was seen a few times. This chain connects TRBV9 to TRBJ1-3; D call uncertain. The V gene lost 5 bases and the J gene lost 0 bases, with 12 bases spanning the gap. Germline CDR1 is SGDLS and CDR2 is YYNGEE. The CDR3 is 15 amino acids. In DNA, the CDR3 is TGTGCCAGCAGAGAGTCAGACCTCTCTGGAAACACCATATATTTT. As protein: CASRESDLSGNTIYF. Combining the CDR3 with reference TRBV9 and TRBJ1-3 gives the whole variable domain DSGVTQTPKHLITATGQRVTLRCSPRSGDLSVYWYQQSLDQGLQFLIQYYNGEERAKGNILERFSAQQFPDLHSELNLSSLELGDSALYFCASRESDLSGNTIYFGEGSWLTVV.

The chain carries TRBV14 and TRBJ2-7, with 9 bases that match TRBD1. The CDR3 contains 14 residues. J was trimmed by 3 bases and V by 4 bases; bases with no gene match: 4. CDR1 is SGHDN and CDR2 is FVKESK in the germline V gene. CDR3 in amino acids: CASSRRDRVYEQYF. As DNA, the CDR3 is TGTGCCAGCAGCCGCCGGGACAGGGTCTACGAGCAGTACTTC.

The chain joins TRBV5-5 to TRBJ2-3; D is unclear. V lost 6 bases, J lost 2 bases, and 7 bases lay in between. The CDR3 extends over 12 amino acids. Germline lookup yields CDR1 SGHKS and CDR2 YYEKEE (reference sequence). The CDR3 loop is CASNGFTDTQYF. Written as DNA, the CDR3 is TGTGCCAGCAACGGGTTCACAGATACGCAGTATTTT.

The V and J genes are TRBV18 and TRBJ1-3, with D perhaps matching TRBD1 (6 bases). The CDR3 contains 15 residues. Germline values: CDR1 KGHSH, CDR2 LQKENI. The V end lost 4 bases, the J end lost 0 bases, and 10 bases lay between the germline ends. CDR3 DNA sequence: TGTGCCAGCTCACTTCCAGGGGTCTCTGGAAACACCATATATTTT. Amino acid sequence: CASSLPGVSGNTIYF.

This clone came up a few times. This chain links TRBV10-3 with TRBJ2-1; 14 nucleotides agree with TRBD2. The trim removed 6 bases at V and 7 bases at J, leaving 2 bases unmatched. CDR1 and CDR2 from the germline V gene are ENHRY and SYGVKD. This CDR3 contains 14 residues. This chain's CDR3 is CAIRGTSGGNEQFF. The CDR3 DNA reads TGTGCCATCAGGGGGACTAGCGGGGGTAATGAGCAGTTCTTC.

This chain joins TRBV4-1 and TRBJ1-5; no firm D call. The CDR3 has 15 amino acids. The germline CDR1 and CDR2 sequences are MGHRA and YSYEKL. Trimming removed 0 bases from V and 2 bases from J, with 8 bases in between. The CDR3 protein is CASSQDFGGNQPQHF. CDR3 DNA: TGCGCCAGCAGCCAAGATTTTGGTGGCAATCAGCCCCAGCATTTT.